What follows describes a single TCR beta chain. Its specificity is not known. TCRdb keeps only in-frame clones here, not all; method: immunoSEQ multiplex PCR. Of nearly 110,000 clones in the sample, roughly nine tenths were seen once. J gave up 5 bases and V 10 bases, and 6 bases lay outside the gene matches. This CDR3 has 13 residues. From germline, CDR1 is MNHEY and CDR2 SVGAGI. The data belong to a study of T cell responses to AZD1222 COVID-19 vaccine. Study-level findings and limits: Repertoire sampling was restricted to post-peak T cell response timepoints. Clonal diversity was possibly underestimated, and the donors were mostly white British, with more females.

The receptor's source is an adult who received the AZD1222 COVID-19 vaccine. The material was peripheral blood, obtained 28 days after the second AZD1222 dose. V gene TRBV6-5 combines with J gene TRBJ1-4, with TRBD1 identical over 8 bases. Here the CDR3 reads CATSGQENEKLFF. CDR3 DNA sequence: TGTGCCACGTCGGGACAGGAGAATGAAAAACTGTTTTTT.